Below are 12 T cell receptor beta chains sequenced from a single sample in a study of T cells in Graves' hyperthyroidism and ophthalmopathy. Amplified TCR beta CDR3 regions derived from RNA transcripts. HTBI primers were employed in a first-round RT-PCR of the TCR CDR3. TCRdb re-derived calls from the multiplex PCR reads in MiXCR, one entry per CDR3 protein. The table lists 400,000 to 500,000 distinct CDR3 sequences, roughly 15% of them singletons. The source material was blood. All receptors come from a woman aged 18-29 years with Graves' hyperthyroidism.

This clonotype has a count of ten or more. The chain joins TRBV9 to TRBJ2-3; D is uncertain. V lost 1 base and J lost 2, with 8 bases in between. The CDR3 is made up of 14 amino acids. Germline lookup yields CDR1 SGDLS and CDR2 YYNGEE. The CDR3 region has the DNA TGTGCCAGCAGCGTAATAGCTACCACAGATACGCAGTATTTT. This encodes CASSVIATTDTQYF.

V and J are TRBV19 and TRBJ2-7, with D tentatively TRBD1 (6 bases). V was clipped by 4 bases and J by 6 bases, with 10 bases between them. Germline CDR1 LNHDA, CDR2 SQIVND (reference sequence). The CDR3 spans 12 residues. CDR3 amino acids: CASSRQESEQYF. CDR3 DNA: TGTGCCAGTAGTAGACAGGAGTCCGAGCAGTACTTC.

This clonotype was counted many times. The rearrangement uses TRBV24-1 and TRBJ2-5, with no clear D. The CDR3 covers 15 residues. Trimming stripped 1 base from V and 3 bases from J, with 11 bases between. CDR1 and CDR2 from the germline V gene are KGHDR and SFDVKD. CDR3 region: CATSDFGQAKETQYF. Written as DNA, the CDR3 is TGTGCCACCAGTGATTTTGGGCAGGCCAAAGAGACCCAGTACTTC.

This clonotype was seen at least ten times. The V and J genes are TRBV30 and TRBJ2-1; the D gene is possibly TRBD1 (5 bases). CDR3 length equals 11 residues. Germline V gene data show CDR1 as GTSNPN and CDR2 as SVGIG (reference sequence). Trimming stripped 0 bases from V and 9 bases from J, with 6 bases between. The CDR3 here is CAWSVDSEQFF. As DNA, the CDR3 is TGTGCCTGGAGTGTTGACAGTGAGCAGTTCTTC.

The chain is built from TRBV5-1 and TRBJ2-1, with 9 positions matching TRBD2. The CDR3 covers 15 residues. Germline CDR1 reads SGHRS; CDR2 reads YFSETQ. V was pared by 4 bases and J by 4 bases, with 6 bases of the junction left unmatched. DNA of the CDR3: TGCGCCAGCAGCCGGACTAGCGACGCGTACAATGAGCAGTTCTTC. The encoded protein is CASSRTSDAYNEQFF.

With respect to this clonotype: This may be a read error: a much more frequent sequence differs by one nucleotide. This chain links TRBV18 with TRBJ1-1; D is ambiguous. The germline V gene has CDR1 KGHSH and CDR2 LQKENI. The V end was cut by 6 bases, the J end by 0 bases, with 14 bases between. The CDR3 totals 15 residues. For the CDR3, the DNA is TGTGCCAGCTCCTCCCGACAAGCTCTGAACACTGAAGCTTTCTTT. The encoded protein is CASSSRQALNTEAFF.

The chain joins TRBV6-5 to TRBJ1-5; no clear D gene. V was clipped by 2 bases and J by 5 bases, with 13 bases between them. The germline CDR1 and CDR2 sequences are MNHEY and SVGAGI. This CDR3 spans 15 amino acids. CDR3 coding DNA: TGTGCCAGCAGTTACGTTCCTGGCAACGATCAGCCCCAGCATTTT. Its translation is CASSYVPGNDQPQHF.

This clonotype was observed a few times. This chain connects TRBV20-1 to TRBJ2-1, with D tentatively TRBD1 (6 bases). The CDR3 covers 13 residues. Germline lookup yields CDR1 DFQATT and CDR2 SNEGSKA (reference sequence). CDR3 loop: CSPSGLRDTEQFF. DNA for the CDR3: TGCAGCCCAAGTGGGCTGAGGGACACTGAGCAGTTCTTC.

This clonotype was detected many times. V is TRBV29-1 and J is TRBJ1-1; D remains unclear. The CDR3 consists of 15 residues. Looked up from germline, CDR1 is SQVTM and CDR2 is ANQGSEA. Trimming cost V 3 bases and J 0 bases, with 14 bases left between them. This CDR3 reads CSVEARISMNTEAFF. DNA for the CDR3: TGCAGCGTTGAGGCCAGGATAAGCATGAACACTGAAGCTTTCTTT.

This clonotype occurred many times. V is TRBV28 and J is TRBJ1-2; D gene ambiguous. Trimming took off 3 bases at V and 8 bases at J, with 19 bases between the two ends. The CDR3 length is 15 residues. Germline CDR1 MDHEN, CDR2 SYDVKM. CDR3 amino acids: CASSFKGPIRVGYTF. CDR3 coding DNA: TGTGCCAGCAGTTTCAAGGGCCCTATTAGGGTCGGCTACACCTTC.

This clonotype came up many times. The rearrangement links TRBV6-2 or TRBV6-3 to TRBJ2-1; the match to TRBD2 covers 10 bases. V shed 2 bases, J shed 6 bases, and the junction held 19 bases outside the gene matches. Germline lookup yields CDR1 MNHEY and CDR2 SVGEGT. The CDR3 has 20 residues. For the CDR3, the DNA is TGTGCCAGCAGTTACACCAAGCCAGCGACCGGGACTAGCGCCCTCAATGAGCAGTTCTTC. Translated, it gives CASSYTKPATGTSALNEQFF.

This clonotype was counted at least ten times. The chain is built from TRBV28 and TRBJ1-1; no clear D. Germline V gives CDR1 MDHEN, CDR2 SYDVKM. The CDR3 contains 13 residues. Trimming took off 7 bases at V and 0 bases at J, with 9 bases between the two ends. The CDR3 DNA sequence: TGTGCCAGCAAAGGCCCCATGAACACTGAAGCTTTCTTT. It translates to CASKGPMNTEAFF.